These 29 T cell receptor beta chains came from one sample sequenced in a study of OX40 agonist ivuxolimab in advanced cancers. Assay used: immunoSEQ multiplex PCR; TCRdb lists only in-frame clones, some missing. The data hold around 53,000 clones, with approximately 88% observed a single time. The source was CD4+ or CD8+ T cells sorted from blood, collected in a trial of the OX40 agonist ivuxolimab. These receptors originate from an adult with an advanced solid tumor such as melanoma, head and neck, liver or kidney cancer.

The rearrangement links TRBV10-3 to TRBJ2-5; weak D call: TRBD2 (7 bases). V shed 10 bases and J shed 5 bases, with 14 bases lying between them. CDR3 length: 12 amino acids. CDR1 is ENHRY, CDR2 SYGVKD, per germline. The CDR3 nucleotides are TGTGCCACCAGGGAGGGGGGGGAGACCCAGTACTTC. Its translation: CATREGGETQYF.

V gene TRBV5-1 combines with J gene TRBJ2-5; TRBD1 agrees at 9 bases. Losses at the gene ends were 7 bases for V and 3 bases for J; bases not matched to a gene: 4. Germline-derived CDR1 and CDR2 are SGHRS and YFSETQ. The CDR3 sequence is 13 residues long. The CDR3 coding sequence is TGCGCCAGCGCCACAGGGGGCGAAGAGACCCAGTACTTC. Translation: CASATGGEETQYF.

The rearrangement joins TRBV5-4 to TRBJ2-1; 10 bases fit TRBD2. Trimming took 9 bases from V and 1 from J; bases not matched to a gene: 7. This CDR3 comprises 15 residues. Germline loops: CDR1 SGHNT, CDR2 YYREEE (reference sequence). The CDR3 nucleotides are TGTGCCACCAGACTAGCGGGCCCGTCCTACAATGAGCAGTTCTTC. Its protein is CATRLAGPSYNEQFF.

This chain links TRBV19 with TRBJ1-2; weak D call: TRBD1 (6 bases). V lost 7 bases and J lost 8, with 23 bases in between. The CDR3 is made up of 15 amino acids. The germline CDR1 and CDR2 sequences are LNHDA and SQIVND (reference sequence). CDR3 nucleotides: TGTGCCAGTACTTACTCGTTTACAGGGATAGGAGGCTACACCTTC. Its translation: CASTYSFTGIGGYTF.

This clone was seen only once. The chain links TRBV29-1 to TRBJ1-1; D uncertain. Germline CDR1 reads SQVTM; CDR2 reads ANQGSEA. The CDR3 runs to 13 residues. V lost 5 bases and J 0 bases, leaving 10 bases between the germline ends. In DNA, the CDR3 is TGCAGCGTTCTCCTTAAGCTGAACACTGAAGCTTTCTTT. The encoded protein is CSVLLKLNTEAFF.

The chain combines TRBV7-6 with TRBJ2-2; D perhaps matches TRBD2 (5 bases). Trimming pared 1 base from V and 0 bases from J, leaving 9 bases between. There are 16 residues in the CDR3. Germline values: CDR1 SGHVS, CDR2 FNYEAQ. CDR3 DNA: TGTGCCAGCAGCTTAGTAAACGGGGCGAACACCGGGGAGCTGTTTTTT. This gives the protein CASSLVNGANTGELFF. Drawing the rest from reference TRBV7-6 and TRBJ2-2, the complete variable domain is GAGVSQSPRYKVTKRGQDVALRCDPISGHVSLYWYRQALGQGPEFLTYFNYEAQQDKSGLPNDRFSAERPEGSISTLTIQRTEQRDSAMYRCASSLVNGANTGELFFGEGSRLTVL.

The chain combines TRBV18 with TRBJ2-7, with 8 nucleotides matching TRBD2. This CDR3 is built from 14 residues. J gave up 2 bases and V 3 bases, and 3 bases lay outside the gene matches. Germline V gives CDR1 KGHSH, CDR2 LQKENI. CDR3 residues: CASSPTSAPYEQYF. The CDR3 DNA follows: TGTGCCAGCTCACCGACTAGCGCGCCCTACGAGCAGTACTTC. Full variable domain (missing parts from reference TRBV18 and TRBJ2-7): NAGVMQNPRHLVRRRGQEARLRCSPMKGHSHVYWYRQLPEEGLKFMVYLQKENIIDESGMPKERFSAEFPKEGPSILRIQQVVRGDSAAYFCASSPTSAPYEQYFGPGTRLTVT.

The chain is built from TRBV9 and TRBJ1-3; the D is unclear. V was cut by 3 bases and J by 3 bases, with 10 bases left in between. This CDR3 has 14 amino acids. From germline, CDR1 is SGDLS and CDR2 YYNGEE. The CDR3 sequence: CASSAEGIGNTIYF. The CDR3 DNA sequence: TGTGCCAGCAGCGCCGAGGGCATTGGAAACACCATATATTTT.

This rearrangement joins TRBV11-3 to TRBJ2-5; TRBD2 matches at 13 bases. CDR1 and CDR2 (germline): SGHNT, YENEEA. The CDR3 sequence is 16 residues long. After removal of 8 bases from V and 4 bases from J, the junction contained 10 bases not matched to a gene. CDR3 nucleotide sequence: TGTGCCAGCTCGCCGGGACTAGCGGGATTAGGAGAGACCCAGTACTTC. Its translation: CASSPGLAGLGETQYF.

The J gene is TRBJ2-1, the V gene TRBV30; 16 positions agree with TRBD2. This CDR3 comprises 17 residues. V dropped 6 bases and J dropped 8; count of bases not matched to a gene: 13. In germline, CDR1 is GTSNPN, CDR2 SVGIG (reference sequence). As DNA, the CDR3 is TGTGCCTGCCCTTTTTCGGGACTAGCGGGAGGGCCCCATGAGCAGTTCTTC. Translating gives CACPFSGLAGGPHEQFF. Full variable domain (missing parts from reference TRBV30 and TRBJ2-1): SQTIHQWPATLVQPVGSPLSLECTVEGTSNPNLYWYRQAAGRGLQLLFYSVGIGQISSEVPQNLSASRPQDRQFILSSKKLLLSDSGFYLCACPFSGLAGGPHEQFFGPGTRLTVL.

The genes are TRBV5-6 and TRBJ2-5; D may correspond to TRBD1 or TRBD2 (5 bases each). Germline CDR1 SGHDT, CDR2 YYEEEE. V lost 3 bases and J 6 bases, leaving 15 bases between the germline ends. The CDR3 is 14 residues long. The CDR3 loop is CASSWSKGTKTQYF. For the CDR3, the DNA is TGTGCCAGCAGCTGGTCTAAAGGGACGAAGACCCAGTACTTC.

The J gene is TRBJ2-1, the V gene TRBV6-1; 15 bases line up with TRBD2. With 0 bases clipped from V and 8 bases from J, the junction kept 2 bases outside the gene matches. CDR1 and CDR2 from the germline V gene are MNHNS and SASEGT. The CDR3 is made up of 16 amino acids. CDR3 amino acids: CASSEAGLAGGYEQFF. The CDR3 bases are TGTGCCAGCAGTGAAGCGGGACTAGCGGGAGGATATGAGCAGTTCTTC.

As for this clone: One end of the junction is discordant with germline, which a read error may explain. The sample contains more than one DNA sequence encoding this CDR3. This sequence joins TRBV6-1 and TRBJ1-1; unclear D gene. Germline values: CDR1 MNHNS, CDR2 SASEGT. The CDR3 is made up of 14 amino acids. This CDR3 reads CASSAHRAMDEAFF. CDR3 nucleotide sequence: TGTGCCAGTAGTGCACATAGGGCAATGGATGAAGCTTTCTTT.

This clone was observed once. V and J are TRBV30 and TRBJ1-1, with unresolved D. The CDR3 is 15 amino acids. CDR1 is GTSNPN and CDR2 is SVGIG in the germline V gene (reference sequence). The V end lost 2 bases, the J end lost 5 bases, and 18 bases lay between the germline ends. CDR3 sequence (DNA): TGTGCCTGGAGTCGAGGGCCTGTTGCCTGGACTGAAGCTTTCTTT. Protein: CAWSRGPVAWTEAFF.

This clone was observed a few times. V gene TRBV6-5 combines with J gene TRBJ2-7; D unresolved. In germline, CDR1 is MNHEY, CDR2 SVGAGI. The V and J ends lost 7 bases and 4 bases respectively, with 17 bases between them. This CDR3 region has 14 residues. The CDR3 coding sequence is TGTGCCAGCAATCAACGGGCGGCCTTATACGAGCAGTACTTC. Amino acids: CASNQRAALYEQYF.

This chain joins TRBV5-1 and TRBJ2-5, with D possibly being TRBD2 (6 bases). The CDR3 runs to 15 residues. The germline CDR1 and CDR2 sequences are SGHRS and YFSETQ. V lost 5 bases to trimming and J lost 4 bases, with 18 bases between them. DNA for the CDR3: TGCGCCAGCAGTTCCGCGGGATATCACGGAGAGACCCAGTACTTC. Its protein is CASSSAGYHGETQYF.

The chain has TRBV4-2 and TRBJ1-5, with a weak D call TRBD1 (6 bases). There are 14 residues in the CDR3. From germline, CDR1 is LGHNA and CDR2 YNFKEQ. V gave up 4 bases and J gave up 3 bases, with 10 bases separating them. Here the CDR3 reads CASSPRGDNQPQHF. The CDR3 nucleotides are TGTGCCAGCAGCCCAAGGGGGGACAATCAGCCCCAGCATTTT.

CDR3 loop: CASSKGTATGELFF. CDR3 DNA: TGTGCCAGTAGTAAGGGGACGGCCACCGGGGAGCTGTTTTTT. This chain uses TRBV19 with TRBJ2-2; D assignment may be TRBD1 or TRBD2 (5 bases each). The CDR3 is made up of 14 amino acids. V dropped 4 bases and J dropped 4 bases, with 10 bases sitting between them. The germline V gene has CDR1 LNHDA and CDR2 SQIVND (reference sequence).

The chain employs TRBV19 and TRBJ1-2, with D possibly TRBD1 on 5 matching bases. V lost 8 bases to trimming and J lost 8 bases, with 24 bases between them. The CDR3 sequence is 15 residues long. Germline-derived CDR1 and CDR2 are LNHDA and SQIVND (reference sequence). In DNA, the CDR3 is TGTGCCAGTTCCCGGGACGTTTCTCTCTTCGGGGGCTACACCTTC. Translating it yields CASSRDVSLFGGYTF. Using reference TRBV19 and TRBJ1-2 for the parts outside the CDR3, the full variable domain is DGGITQSPKYLFRKEGQNVTLSCEQNLNHDAMYWYRQDPGQGLRLIYYSQIVNDFQKGDIAEGYSVSREKKESFPLTVTSAQKNPTAFYLCASSRDVSLFGGYTFGSGTRLTVV.

V gene TRBV7-2 combines with J gene TRBJ1-2; no clear D gene. The CDR3 is 14 residues long. Germline CDR1 reads SGHTA; CDR2 reads FQGNSA. V gave up 1 base and J gave up 0 bases, with 6 bases separating them. The DNA for the CDR3 is TGTGCCAGCAGCTTAGGCACGACTAACTATGGCTACACCTTC. Translation: CASSLGTTNYGYTF.

The J gene is TRBJ2-7, the V gene TRBV7-8, with D possibly being TRBD1 (6 bases). This CDR3 region has 13 residues. Trimming removed 5 bases at V and 6 bases at J, with 14 bases between. Looked up from germline, CDR1 is SGHVS and CDR2 is FQNEAQ. CDR3 region: CASSLTAGAEQYF. The CDR3, as DNA: TGTGCCAGCAGCCTCACGGCAGGGGCCGAGCAGTACTTC.

This clone is a singleton in its sample. The identical CDR3 is also encoded by other nucleotide sequences in the sample. The V and J genes are TRBV7-9 and TRBJ2-7; a weak D match, TRBD1 (7 bases). Looked up from germline, CDR1 is SEHNR and CDR2 is FQNEAQ (reference sequence). This CDR3 is 16 amino acids long. V lost 4 bases, J lost 0 bases, and 16 bases lay in between. In nucleotides, the CDR3 is TGTGCCAGCAGCTCCGGCGGCGGGACAGTCTCCTACGAGCAGTACTTC. As protein: CASSSGGGTVSYEQYF.

The V call is TRBV5-4, the J call TRBJ1-2; maybe TRBD1 (6 bases). The CDR3 covers 13 residues. CDR1 is SGHNT and CDR2 is YYREEE in the germline V gene (reference sequence). Trimming pared 2 bases from V and 7 bases from J, leaving 12 bases between. Written as DNA, the CDR3 is TGTGCCAGCAGCTTACGGTCGGGGGCTGGCTACACCTTC. This sequence encodes CASSLRSGAGYTF.

This clone came up a few times. The chain carries TRBV18 and TRBJ2-2, with 9 bases lining up with TRBD1. The V gene end was trimmed by 3 bases and the J gene end by 2 bases; junction bases not matched to a gene: 7. Germline-derived CDR1 and CDR2 are KGHSH and LQKENI. CDR3 length: 17 amino acids. The CDR3 DNA sequence: TGTGCCAGCTCACCGGACAGGGGTCTTCTAAACACCGGGGAGCTGTTTTTT. It specifies CASSPDRGLLNTGELFF.

This clone is labeled as medium-sized. The chain combines TRBV5-4 with TRBJ1-1, with D possibly TRBD1 on 5 matching bases. The CDR3 totals 14 residues. Germline-derived CDR1 and CDR2 are SGHNT and YYREEE (reference sequence). V dropped 4 bases and J dropped 6 bases, with 16 bases sitting between them. This chain's CDR3 is CASSAPAGRAEAFF. The CDR3 DNA sequence: TGTGCCAGCAGCGCACCAGCAGGGAGAGCTGAAGCTTTCTTT.

This sequence joins TRBV19 and TRBJ2-3, with unresolved D. Germline loops: CDR1 LNHDA, CDR2 SQIVND (reference sequence). The length of the CDR3 is 13 residues. Trimming cost V 3 bases and J 1 base, with 5 bases left between them. CDR3 nucleotide sequence: TGTGCCAGTAGTATGTCCGGCACAGATACGCAGTATTTT. Residues: CASSMSGTDTQYF.

The genes are TRBV11-1 and TRBJ2-1; D gene ambiguous. With 5 bases removed from V and 7 bases from J, the gap between germline ends came to 6 bases. The CDR3 contains 11 residues. Looked up from germline, CDR1 is SGHAT and CDR2 is FQDESV (reference sequence). The CDR3 is CASSRSNEQFF. The CDR3 DNA reads TGTGCCAGCAGCCGGTCTAATGAGCAGTTCTTC.

This chain uses TRBV5-1 with TRBJ2-5; 9 nucleotides line up with TRBD1. Germline V gene data show CDR1 as SGHRS and CDR2 as YFSETQ. The junction had 5 bases not matched to a gene; V was cut back by 3 bases and J by 5 bases. The CDR3 is 14 amino acids. CDR3 in DNA: TGCGCCAGCAGCTCGGGACAGGGTGAGGAGACCCAGTACTTC. As protein: CASSSGQGEETQYF.

The CDR3 DNA follows: TGTGCCAGCTCACCACCGTCCAGGGCTGGTGAAAAACTGTTTTTT. It translates to CASSPPSRAGEKLFF. This chain uses TRBV18 with TRBJ1-4; D is possibly TRBD1 (5 bases). Trimming removed 0 bases at V and 7 bases at J, with 12 bases between. There are 15 residues in the CDR3. The V gene's germline CDR1 is KGHSH and CDR2 LQKENI.